A single sample is the source of the 29 T cell receptor beta chains below, sequenced in a study of blood T cell repertoires in COVID-19. This table comes from immunoSEQ multiplex PCR, and its TCRdb copy is limited to in-frame clones, with some not included. The profile covers 70,000 to 90,000 clones, with approximately 86% appearing a single time and 5.5% to 7% taken by the ten largest. The specimen was peripheral blood. These receptors all stem from a man older than 75 with COVID-19, enrolled during active disease.

The chain is built from TRBV12-3 or TRBV12-4 and TRBJ2-7; D is ambiguous. This CDR3 is built from 12 residues. Trimming took 1 base from V and 9 from J, leaving 10 bases between them. The CDR3 protein is CASSLDVRVQYF. As DNA, the CDR3 is TGTGCCAGCAGTTTAGATGTACGGGTGCAGTACTTC.

V usage is TRBV6-2 or TRBV6-3 and J usage is TRBJ1-5, with 7 bases that match TRBD1. V gave up 2 bases and J gave up 7 bases; unmatched junction bases: 5. The CDR3 is 14 residues long. The V gene's germline CDR1 is MNHEY and CDR2 SVGEGT. CDR3 region: CASSYRQGGQPQHF. CDR3 sequence (DNA): TGTGCCAGCAGTTACCGACAGGGAGGCCAGCCCCAGCATTTT.

This clone showed up just once. This chain joins TRBV6-5 and TRBJ2-5; 7 nucleotides match TRBD1. Germline V gene sequence: CDR1 MNHEY, CDR2 SVGAGI. V lost 0 bases and J lost 6; bases outside the gene matches: 10. This CDR3 region has 16 residues. The CDR3 DNA follows: TGTGCCAGCAGTTACTCGAAGGGGGCCGAGGCTAAGACCCAGTACTTC. It specifies CASSYSKGAEAKTQYF.

The chain carries TRBV5-8 and TRBJ1-2; D is possibly TRBD1 (5 bases). This CDR3 comprises 16 residues. Trimming removed 4 bases at V and 1 base at J, with 17 bases between. Per the germline V gene, CDR1 is SGHTS and CDR2 is YDEGEE. The chain's CDR3 is CASSGRPGTFNYGYTF. The CDR3 nucleotides read TGTGCCAGCAGCGGCAGACCCGGGACTTTTAACTATGGCTACACCTTC.

The CDR3 DNA sequence: TGTGCCACCAGGGACAGGGGGCGCGGCGGGGAGCTGTTTTTT. Its translation is CATRDRGRGGELFF. The chain uses TRBV27 and TRBJ2-2, with 12 bases lining up with TRBD1. Trimming at V came to 10 bases and at J to 7 bases, leaving 7 bases not matched to a gene. The CDR3 covers 14 residues. Germline lookup yields CDR1 MNHEY and CDR2 SMNVEV (reference sequence).

J is TRBJ1-2 and V is TRBV15; D ambiguous. The CDR3 is 13 amino acids. Germline-derived CDR1 and CDR2 are LNHNV and YYDKDF (reference sequence). V was pared by 0 bases and J by 5 bases, with 7 bases between. Here the CDR3 reads CATSRDRQYGYTF. CDR3 nucleotides: TGTGCCACCAGCAGAGATCGACAATATGGCTACACCTTC.

The chain links TRBV18 to TRBJ2-1, with D perhaps TRBD2 (6 bases). V lost 5 bases to trimming and J lost 0 bases, with 14 bases between them. The CDR3 has 16 amino acids. Germline assignment: CDR1 KGHSH and CDR2 LQKENI. The chain's CDR3 is CASSTRSGLSYNEQFF. The DNA of the CDR3 is TGTGCCAGCTCAACACGGTCGGGACTCTCCTACAATGAGCAGTTCTTC.

The chain couples TRBV10-2 to TRBJ2-1; TRBD2 matches at 7 bases. Trimming at V came to 10 bases and at J to 3 bases, leaving 3 bases not matched to a gene. Germline-derived CDR1 and CDR2 are WSHSY and SAAADI. The CDR3 consists of 12 residues. This chain's CDR3 is CATTGGYNEQFF. The CDR3 DNA follows: TGCGCCACTACGGGAGGCTACAATGAGCAGTTCTTC.

The V gene is TRBV2, the J gene TRBJ2-7, with D uncertain. The CDR3 loop spans 15 amino acids. Deletions cut 2 bases from V and 0 bases from J, with 11 bases between. Germline V lookup: CDR1 SNHLY, CDR2 FYNNEI. In DNA form, the CDR3 reads TGTGCCAGCAGTGAACGGCAGGTGAGCTCCTACGAGCAGTACTTC. Translated: CASSERQVSSYEQYF.

The chain is built from TRBV5-4 and TRBJ2-5, with 9 bases aligning to TRBD1. Per the germline V gene, CDR1 is SGHNT and CDR2 is YYREEE (reference sequence). The junction had 10 bases not matched to a gene; V was cut back by 5 bases and J by 5 bases. CDR3 length: 15 amino acids. The CDR3 reads CASRADRGSHETQYF. In nucleotides, the CDR3 is TGTGCCAGCAGGGCGGACAGGGGAAGTCATGAGACCCAGTACTTC.

The chain uses TRBV5-1 and TRBJ2-5; 9 bases agree with TRBD1. Germline V gene sequence: CDR1 SGHRS, CDR2 YFSETQ. The J segment lost 2 bases and the V segment lost 3 bases, leaving 5 bases of the junction unmatched. The CDR3 totals 15 residues. The CDR3 DNA reads TGCGCCAGCAGCTCCGGGACAGGGCTACAAGAGACCCAGTACTTC. It yields the protein CASSSGTGLQETQYF.

The chain carries TRBV5-5 and TRBJ1-3; the match to TRBD1 covers 7 bases. The germline V gene has CDR1 SGHKS and CDR2 YYEKEE (reference sequence). V lost 0 bases, J lost 2 bases, and 5 bases stayed unmatched. This CDR3 is 16 amino acids long. CDR3 loop: CASSLEPTGTGNTIYF. The CDR3, as DNA: TGTGCCAGCAGCTTGGAACCGACAGGGACTGGAAACACCATATATTTT.

As to this clone: Its ends do not fully match the called genes, so a read error is possible. This chain joins TRBV6-5 and TRBJ2-7; 10 nucleotides match TRBD1. Germline values: CDR1 MNHEY, CDR2 SVGAGI. This CDR3 region has 15 residues. The CDR3 sequence: CANSYPGTGVNEQYF. DNA of the CDR3: TGTGCCAACAGTTACCCGGGGACAGGGGTGAACGAGCAGTACTTC.

The chain joins TRBV7-2 to TRBJ2-3, with a weak D call TRBD2 (7 bases). This CDR3 has 16 amino acids. From germline, CDR1 is SGHTA and CDR2 FQGNSA. Deletions cut 3 bases from V and 4 bases from J, with 17 bases between. CDR3 residues: CASSFPFGGRSDTQYF. CDR3 DNA sequence: TGTGCCAGCAGCTTCCCGTTCGGGGGGCGGTCAGATACGCAGTATTTT. The whole variable domain, remainder taken from reference TRBV7-2 and TRBJ2-3, is GAGVSQSPSNKVTEKGKDVELRCDPISGHTALYWYRQSLGQGLEFLIYFQGNSAPDKSGLPSDRFSAERTGGSVSTLTIQRTQQEDSAVYLCASSFPFGGRSDTQYFGPGTRLTVL.

This chain links TRBV5-4 with TRBJ2-6; TRBD2 matches at 7 bases. With 6 bases clipped from V and 3 bases from J, the junction kept 6 bases outside the gene matches. The germline V gene has CDR1 SGHNT and CDR2 YYREEE (reference sequence). The CDR3 has 15 residues. The CDR3 coding sequence is TGTGCCAGCACCCCGGGGAGGGTTGGGGCCAACGTCCTGACTTTC. It codes for CASTPGRVGANVLTF. Filled out from reference TRBV5-4 and TRBJ2-6, the complete variable domain reads ETGVTQSPTHLIKTRGQQVTLRCSSQSGHNTVSWYQQALGQGPQFIFQYYREEENGRGNFPPRFSGLQFPNYSSELNVNALELDDSALYLCASTPGRVGANVLTFGAGSRLTVL.

The gene calls are TRBV9 and TRBJ1-2; 9 nucleotides match TRBD1. Trimming at V came to 7 bases and at J to 0 bases, leaving 4 bases not matched to a gene. Germline V gene sequence: CDR1 SGDLS, CDR2 YYNGEE. The CDR3 has 14 amino acids. The CDR3 DNA sequence: TGTGCCAGCCGACAGGGGGGGACTAACTATGGCTACACCTTC. It translates to CASRQGGTNYGYTF.

The J gene is TRBJ2-6, the V gene TRBV7-3; 7 positions match TRBD1. The CDR3 consists of 16 residues. Germline values: CDR1 SGHTA, CDR2 FQGTGA. With 5 bases clipped from V and 2 bases from J, the junction kept 6 bases outside the gene matches. Here the CDR3 DNA reads TGTGCCAGCAGCCCGGATACAGGGGCTGGGGCCAACGTCCTGACTTTC. It translates to CASSPDTGAGANVLTF. Combining the CDR3 with reference TRBV7-3 and TRBJ2-6 gives the whole variable domain GAGVSQTPSNKVTEKGKYVELRCDPISGHTALYWYRQSLGQGPEFLIYFQGTGAADDSGLPNDRFFAVRPEGSVSTLKIQRTERGDSAVYLCASSPDTGAGANVLTFGAGSRLTVL.

The chain is built from TRBV5-1 and TRBJ2-7; the D gene is possibly TRBD2 (6 bases). The V end was cut by 2 bases, the J end by 2 bases, with 11 bases between. The CDR3 is 14 amino acids. Germline CDR1 reads SGHRS; CDR2 reads YFSETQ. Here the CDR3 DNA reads TGCGCCAGCAGCTTTTGGGGAGGAGCCTACGAGCAGTACTTC. This encodes CASSFWGGAYEQYF.

This clone was observed a few times. The chain carries TRBV7-8 and TRBJ1-2; the D is unclear. The CDR3 runs to 14 residues. Germline CDR1 SGHVS, CDR2 FQNEAQ. Trimming stripped 2 bases from V and 7 bases from J, with 14 bases between. The CDR3 protein is CASSLFLEVAGYTF. CDR3 bases: TGTGCCAGCAGCTTATTTCTGGAGGTAGCTGGCTACACCTTC.

A single count supports this clone. The chain carries TRBV20-1 and TRBJ2-1, with TRBD2 identical over 7 bases. The CDR3 loop spans 12 amino acids. V lost 3 bases to trimming and J lost 10 bases; unmatched junction nucleotides: 6. Germline loops: CDR1 DFQATT, CDR2 SNEGSKA (reference sequence). CDR3 DNA: TGCAGTGCTAGTGTACCCGGGGGGGAGCAGTTCTTC. Translating it yields CSASVPGGEQFF.

The V gene is TRBV2, the J gene TRBJ1-1, with unresolved D. Trimming stripped 8 bases from V and 1 base from J, with 11 bases between. This CDR3 region has 13 residues. The V gene's germline CDR1 is SNHLY and CDR2 FYNNEI. DNA for the CDR3: TGTGCCAGCGAGGGCCGGGAGAACACTGAAGCTTTCTTT. Its protein product is CASEGRENTEAFF.

This clone was counted once. The chain links TRBV5-8 to TRBJ1-1; 7 bases are shared with TRBD1. From germline, CDR1 is SGHTS and CDR2 YDEGEE. The CDR3 runs to 13 residues. The V and J ends lost 4 bases and 5 bases, in that order; junction bases with no gene match: 5. In nucleotides, the CDR3 is TGTGCCAGCAGCCCCGACAGGGTTACTGAAGCTTTCTTT. Protein sequence: CASSPDRVTEAFF. The entire variable domain, with the rest obtained from reference TRBV5-8 and TRBJ1-1, is as follows: EAGVTQSPTHLIKTRGQQATLRCSPISGHTSVYWYQQALGLGLQFLLWYDEGEERNRGNFPPRFSGRQFPNYSSELNVNALELEDSALYLCASSPDRVTEAFFGQGTRLTVV.

This clone was counted between two and nine times. This sequence joins TRBV28 and TRBJ1-1; 10 nucleotides line up with TRBD1. The trim removed 7 bases at V and 4 bases at J, leaving 6 bases unmatched. This CDR3 contains 14 residues. CDR1 is MDHEN, CDR2 SYDVKM, per germline. DNA for the CDR3: TGTGCCAGCACTCCGGGACAGGGGCGCACTGAAGCTTTCTTT. This gives the protein CASTPGQGRTEAFF.

This clone was seen only a few times. This chain joins TRBV6-7 and TRBJ1-2; TRBD1 aligns across 10 bases. TRBV6-7 is assigned to the ORF class and has an uncertain function. V shed 1 base, J shed 3 bases, and the junction held 8 bases outside the gene matches. This CDR3 is built from 17 residues. The chain's CDR3 is CASSYYTGTGVDYGYTF. CDR3 in DNA: TGTGCCAGCAGTTACTATACCGGGACAGGGGTTGACTATGGCTACACCTTC.

The V call is TRBV15, the J call TRBJ2-1; weak D call: TRBD2 (5 bases). From germline, CDR1 is LNHNV and CDR2 YYDKDF (reference sequence). CDR3 length: 13 residues. V was cut by 3 bases and J by 3 bases, with 6 bases left in between. Here the CDR3 DNA reads TGTGCCACCAGCAGCGGGGACTACAATGAGCAGTTCTTC. Translating it yields CATSSGDYNEQFF.

This clone has more than one count but fewer than ten. The V and J genes are TRBV4-1 and TRBJ1-3; 10 nucleotides align to TRBD1. V gave up 0 bases and J gave up 4 bases; unmatched junction bases: 0. The CDR3 loop spans 15 amino acids. The V gene's germline CDR1 is MGHRA and CDR2 YSYEKL. The CDR3 nucleotides are TGCGCCAGCAGCCAAGAGGGACAGGGGGGAAACACCATATATTTT. Translation: CASSQEGQGGNTIYF.

This chain connects TRBV7-3 to TRBJ2-1; TRBD2 might be the D (7 bases). Trimming removed 5 bases from V and 6 bases from J, with 11 bases in between. This CDR3 comprises 13 residues. CDR1 is SGHTA, CDR2 FQGTGA, per germline. CDR3 bases: TGTGCCAGCAGCCGGGGGGCACTCAATGAGCAGTTCTTC. The encoded protein is CASSRGALNEQFF.

The chain couples TRBV7-2 to TRBJ2-5; possible D gene TRBD2, 6 bases. Trimming removed 1 base from V and 1 base from J, with 16 bases in between. Germline V CDR1 and CDR2: SGHTA, FQGNSA. This CDR3 region has 17 residues. DNA for the CDR3: TGTGCCAGCAGCTTAGGAGTAGGTGGAGGGTTCCAAGAGACCCAGTACTTC. Encoded protein: CASSLGVGGGFQETQYF.

V is TRBV18 and J is TRBJ1-5; D uncertain. The germline CDR1 and CDR2 sequences are KGHSH and LQKENI. The germline V and J ends were trimmed by 2 bases and 1 base, with 6 bases remaining between them. The CDR3 sequence is 14 residues long. This CDR3 reads CASSPGLSNQPQHF. The CDR3 nucleotides are TGTGCCAGCTCACCAGGGCTGAGCAATCAGCCCCAGCATTTT.